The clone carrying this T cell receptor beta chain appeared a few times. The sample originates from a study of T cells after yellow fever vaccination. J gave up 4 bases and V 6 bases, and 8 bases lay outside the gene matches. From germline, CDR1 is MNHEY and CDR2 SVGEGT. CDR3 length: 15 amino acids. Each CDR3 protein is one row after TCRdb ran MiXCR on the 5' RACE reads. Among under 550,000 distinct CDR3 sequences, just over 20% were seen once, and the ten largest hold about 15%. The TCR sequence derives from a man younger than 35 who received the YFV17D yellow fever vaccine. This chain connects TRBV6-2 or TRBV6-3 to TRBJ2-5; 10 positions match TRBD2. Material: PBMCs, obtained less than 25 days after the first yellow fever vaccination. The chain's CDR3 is CASSPWTSGPETQYF. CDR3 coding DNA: TGTGCCAGCAGCCCTTGGACTAGCGGACCAGAGACCCAGTACTTC.